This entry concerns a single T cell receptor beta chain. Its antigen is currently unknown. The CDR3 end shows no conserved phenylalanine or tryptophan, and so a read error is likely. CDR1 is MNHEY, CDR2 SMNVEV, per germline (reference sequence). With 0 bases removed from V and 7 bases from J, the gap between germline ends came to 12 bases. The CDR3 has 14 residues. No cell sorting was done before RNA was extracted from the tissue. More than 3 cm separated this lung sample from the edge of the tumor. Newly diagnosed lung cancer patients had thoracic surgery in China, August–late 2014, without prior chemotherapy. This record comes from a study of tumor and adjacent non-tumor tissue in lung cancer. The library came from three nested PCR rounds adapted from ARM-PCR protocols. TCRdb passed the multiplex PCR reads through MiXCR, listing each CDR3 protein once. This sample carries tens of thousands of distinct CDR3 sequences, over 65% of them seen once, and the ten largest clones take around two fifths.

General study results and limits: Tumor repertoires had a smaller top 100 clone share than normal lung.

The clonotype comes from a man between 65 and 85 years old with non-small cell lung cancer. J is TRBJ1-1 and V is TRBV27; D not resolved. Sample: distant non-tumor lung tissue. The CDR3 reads CASSLSVDRVEAFL. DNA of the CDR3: TGTGCCAGCAGTTTATCGGTGGATAGGGTTGAAGCTTTCCTT.